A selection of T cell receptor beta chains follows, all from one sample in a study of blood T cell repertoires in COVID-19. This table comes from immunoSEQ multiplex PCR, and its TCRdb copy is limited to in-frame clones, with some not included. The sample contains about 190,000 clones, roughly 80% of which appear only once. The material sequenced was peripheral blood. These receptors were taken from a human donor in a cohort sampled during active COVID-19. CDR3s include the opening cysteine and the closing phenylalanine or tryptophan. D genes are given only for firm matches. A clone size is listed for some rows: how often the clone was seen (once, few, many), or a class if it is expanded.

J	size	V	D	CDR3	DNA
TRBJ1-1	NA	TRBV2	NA	CASSSENLLNTEAFF	TGTGCCAGCAGTTCCGAGAATCTACTGAACACTGAAGCTTTCTTT
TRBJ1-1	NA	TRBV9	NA	CASSVGFVNTEAFF	TGTGCCAGCAGCGTAGGTTTCGTGAACACTGAAGCTTTCTTT
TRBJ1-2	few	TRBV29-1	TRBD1	CSVTTGGAYGYTF	TGCAGCGTTACAACAGGGGGGGCCTATGGCTACACCTTC
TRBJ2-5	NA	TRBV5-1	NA	CASSLAAGKEETQYF	TGCGCCAGCAGCTTGGCCGCAGGGAAGGAAGAGACCCAGTACTTC
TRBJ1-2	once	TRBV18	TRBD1	CASSPEGTGPNYGYTF	TGTGCCAGCTCACCAGAAGGGACAGGGCCTAACTATGGCTACACCTTC
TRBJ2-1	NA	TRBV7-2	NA	CASSLARLVSWVF	TGTGCCAGCAGCTTAGCGCGACTAGTTAGTTGGGTCTTC
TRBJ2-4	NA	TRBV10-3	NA	CAISEGDIQYF	TGTGCCATCAGTGAGGGAGACATTCAGTACTTC
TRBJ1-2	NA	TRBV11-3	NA	CASSPGGYTF	TGTGCCAGCAGCCCCGGGGGCTACACCTTC
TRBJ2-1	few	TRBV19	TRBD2	CASRRRIAGGAGNEQFF	TGTGCCAGTAGAAGACGGATCGCGGGGGGGGCAGGGAATGAGCAGTTCTTC
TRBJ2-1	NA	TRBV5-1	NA	CASSLLASSYNEQFF	TGCGCCAGCAGCTTGCTAGCGAGCTCCTACAATGAGCAGTTCTTC
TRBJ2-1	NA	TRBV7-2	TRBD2	CASSPAGGPDEQFF	TGTGCCAGCAGTCCAGCGGGGGGGCCTGATGAGCAGTTCTTC
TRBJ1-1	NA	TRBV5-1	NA	CASSLGLGSATEAFF	TGCGCCAGCAGCTTGGGACTAGGTTCGGCCACTGAAGCTTTCTTT
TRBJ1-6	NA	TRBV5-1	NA	CASSLAYTVNSPLHF	TGCGCCAGCAGCTTGGCCTATACAGTAAATTCACCCCTCCACTTT
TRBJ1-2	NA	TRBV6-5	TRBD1	CASSHRDREAYTF	TGTGCCAGCAGCCACCGGGACAGGGAGGCCTACACCTTC
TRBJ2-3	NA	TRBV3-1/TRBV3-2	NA	CASSPQGGVTDTQYF	TGTGCCAGCAGCCCCCAGGGGGGTGTTACAGATACGCAGTATTTT
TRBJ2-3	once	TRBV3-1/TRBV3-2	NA	CASSRLGGQSDTQYF	TGTGCCAGCAGCCGCCTCGGGGGGCAATCAGATACGCAGTATTTT
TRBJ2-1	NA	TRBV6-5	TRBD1	CASSRDRDSNEQFF	TGTGCCAGCAGCAGGGACAGGGATTCCAATGAGCAGTTCTTC
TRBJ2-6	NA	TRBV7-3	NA	CASSRDSSGANVLTF	TGTGCCAGCAGCCGAGACAGTTCTGGGGCCAACGTCCTGACTTTC
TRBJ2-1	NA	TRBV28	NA	CASSQLGGGGYNEQFF	TGTGCCAGCAGTCAGCTCGGGGGCGGGGGTTACAATGAGCAGTTCTTC
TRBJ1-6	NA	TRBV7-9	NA	CASSLTADSPLHF	TGTGCCAGCAGCTTAACCGCGGATTCACCCCTCCACTTT
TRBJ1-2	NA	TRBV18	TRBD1	CASSSGGGGYTF	TGTGCCAGCTCTTCAGGGGGTGGAGGCTACACCTTC
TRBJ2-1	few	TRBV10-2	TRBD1	CASSETRDSYNEQFF	TGCGCCAGCAGTGAAACCCGGGACAGTTACAATGAGCAGTTCTTC
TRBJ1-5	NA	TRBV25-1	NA	CASWQARGQHF	TGTGCCAGCTGGCAGGCTAGGGGCCAGCATTTT
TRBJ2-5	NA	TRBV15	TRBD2	CATSRDLGLAGETQYF	TGTGCCACCAGCAGAGATCTGGGACTAGCTGGTGAGACCCAGTACTTC
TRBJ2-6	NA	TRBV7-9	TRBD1	CASSPPPGQGPGANVLTF	TGTGCCAGCAGCCCACCTCCGGGACAGGGGCCTGGGGCCAACGTCCTGACTTTC
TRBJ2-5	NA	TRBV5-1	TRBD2	CASSLGQVAGAQETQYF	TGCGCCAGCAGCTTGGGCCAGGTAGCGGGGGCCCAAGAGACCCAGTACTTC
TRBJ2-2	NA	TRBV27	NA	CASSLRMTGNTGELFF	TGTGCCAGCAGTTTGCGGATGACAGGGAACACCGGGGAGCTGTTTTTT
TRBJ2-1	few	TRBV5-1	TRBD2	CASTGGTSVGNEQFF	TGCGCCAGCACCGGAGGGACTAGCGTGGGTAATGAGCAGTTCTTC
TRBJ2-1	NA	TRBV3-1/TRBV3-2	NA	CASSQDILGRGAFNEQFF	TGTGCCAGCAGCCAAGATATTCTGGGCAGGGGGGCCTTCAATGAGCAGTTCTTC
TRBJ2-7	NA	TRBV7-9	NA	CASTRTAGSYEQYF	TGTGCCAGCACCCGAACGGCAGGGTCCTACGAGCAGTACTTC
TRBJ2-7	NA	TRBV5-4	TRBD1	CASSSRDRVRNEQYF	TGTGCCAGCAGCTCTCGGGACAGGGTAAGGAACGAGCAGTACTTC
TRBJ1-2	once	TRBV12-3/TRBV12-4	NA	CASSFGHPRTF	TGTGCCAGCAGTTTCGGTCATCCCCGCACCTTC
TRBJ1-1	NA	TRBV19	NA	CASSITGVLPEAFF	TGTGCCAGTAGTATAACGGGGGTTTTGCCTGAAGCTTTCTTT
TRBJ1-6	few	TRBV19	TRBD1	CASSPWDRGVSPLHF	TGTGCCAGTAGTCCCTGGGACAGGGGTGTCTCACCCCTCCACTTT
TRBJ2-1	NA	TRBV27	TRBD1	CASSTPGQSYNEQFF	TGTGCCAGCAGCACACCGGGACAGAGCTACAATGAGCAGTTCTTC
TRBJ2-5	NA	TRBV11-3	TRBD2	CASSPGLAGGLETQYF	TGTGCCAGCAGCCCGGGACTAGCGGGGGGGCTTGAGACCCAGTACTTC
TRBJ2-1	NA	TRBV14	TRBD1	CASSYRGSSYNEQFF	TGTGCCAGCAGCTACAGGGGAAGCTCCTACAATGAGCAGTTCTTC
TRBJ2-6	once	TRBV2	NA	CASSEVLRSGANVLTF	TGTGCCAGCAGTGAAGTGTTGAGGTCTGGGGCCAACGTCCTGACTTTC
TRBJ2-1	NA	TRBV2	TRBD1	CASLDRGSNEQFF	TGTGCCAGCCTAGACAGGGGTTCCAATGAGCAGTTCTTC
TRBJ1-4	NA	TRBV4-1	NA	CASSQAPPRGGNEKLFF	TGCGCCAGCAGCCAAGCCCCCCCGAGAGGCGGGAATGAAAAACTGTTTTTT
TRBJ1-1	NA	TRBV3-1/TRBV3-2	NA	CASQISRAGEAFF	TGTGCCAGCCAGATCAGCAGGGCCGGTGAAGCTTTCTTT
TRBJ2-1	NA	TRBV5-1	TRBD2	CASSSTSGNNEQFF	TGCGCCAGCAGCTCAACTAGCGGGAACAATGAGCAGTTCTTC
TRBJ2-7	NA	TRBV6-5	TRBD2	CASSRLAGDYEQYF	TGTGCCAGCAGTCGCCTAGCGGGGGACTACGAGCAGTACTTC
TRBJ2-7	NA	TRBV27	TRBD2	CASSPGIAGHFQYEQYF	TGTGCCAGCAGTCCCGGGATAGCGGGCCATTTTCAGTACGAGCAGTACTTC
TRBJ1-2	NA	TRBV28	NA	CASSFGSRIPYGYTF	TGTGCCAGCAGTTTCGGGTCCCGAATACCCTATGGCTACACCTTC
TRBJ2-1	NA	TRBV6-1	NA	CASSEPPGRPYNEQFF	TGTGCCAGCAGTGAACCCCCAGGCAGGCCCTACAATGAGCAGTTCTTC
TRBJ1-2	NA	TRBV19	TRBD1	CASSMAGDRGNGYTF	TGTGCCAGTAGTATGGCGGGGGACAGGGGGAATGGCTACACCTTC
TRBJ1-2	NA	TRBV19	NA	CASSLTDRTGYTF	TGTGCCAGTAGCCTAACAGACAGGACTGGCTACACCTTC
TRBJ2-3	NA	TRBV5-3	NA	CARSTLDNNHLSTDTQYF	TGTGCCAGAAGCACACTAGACAACAACCACCTCAGCACAGATACGCAGTATTTT
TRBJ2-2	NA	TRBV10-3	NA	CATTNTGELFF	TGTGCCACCACTAACACCGGGGAGCTGTTTTTT
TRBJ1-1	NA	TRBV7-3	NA	CASSLSGGGNTEAFF	TGTGCCAGCAGCTTATCGGGAGGGGGAAACACTGAAGCTTTCTTT
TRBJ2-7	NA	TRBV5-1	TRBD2	CASSADTSGIYEQYF	TGCGCCAGCAGCGCTGATACTAGCGGGATCTACGAGCAGTACTTC
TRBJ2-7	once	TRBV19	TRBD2	CASTAGTSGSYEQYF	TGTGCCAGTACCGCCGGGACTAGCGGATCCTACGAGCAGTACTTC
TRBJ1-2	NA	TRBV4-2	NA	CASSQGATYGYTF	TGTGCCAGCAGCCAGGGGGCGACCTATGGCTACACCTTC
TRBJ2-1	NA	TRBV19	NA	CASSSQTGSYNEQFF	TGTGCCAGTAGTAGCCAGACAGGCTCCTACAATGAGCAGTTCTTC
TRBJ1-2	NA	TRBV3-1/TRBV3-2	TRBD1	CASSKRPTGGYGYTF	TGTGCCAGCAGCAAGAGACCGACAGGGGGCTATGGCTACACCTTC